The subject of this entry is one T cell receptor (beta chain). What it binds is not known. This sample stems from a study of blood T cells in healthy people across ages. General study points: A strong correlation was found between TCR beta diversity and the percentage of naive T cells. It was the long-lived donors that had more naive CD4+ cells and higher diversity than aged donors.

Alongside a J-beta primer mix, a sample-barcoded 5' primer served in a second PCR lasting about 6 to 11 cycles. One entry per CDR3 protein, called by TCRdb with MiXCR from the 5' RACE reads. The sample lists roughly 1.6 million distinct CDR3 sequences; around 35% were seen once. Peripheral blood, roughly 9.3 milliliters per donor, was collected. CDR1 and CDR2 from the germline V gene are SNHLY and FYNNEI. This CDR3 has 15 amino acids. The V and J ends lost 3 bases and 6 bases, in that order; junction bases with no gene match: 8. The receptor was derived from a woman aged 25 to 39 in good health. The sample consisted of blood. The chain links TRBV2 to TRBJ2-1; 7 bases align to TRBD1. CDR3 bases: TGTGCCAGCAGTGATAGGACAGGAGCTTTCAATGAGCAGTTCTTC. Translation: CASSDRTGAFNEQFF.